This TCR beta chain was found in a study of T-cell memory formation after mild COVID-19. TCRdb called the 5' RACE reads again in MiXCR, with one record for every CDR3 protein. Altogether about 50,000 distinct CDR3 sequences are present, around 7% being singletons, with the ten largest covering roughly 1.5%. This clonotype was seen repeatedly, ten times or more. The antigen is undetermined. Study-wide results and caveats: Shrinking CD4+ clones resided mostly in CM and EM, and CD8+ ones in EMRA.

The CDR3 sequence is 14 residues long. The V gene lost 2 bases and the J gene lost 5 bases, with 11 bases spanning the gap. Germline V CDR1 and CDR2: SGHTA, FQGNSA. The chain couples TRBV7-2 to TRBJ2-3; D uncertain. This TCR was sampled from a man aged 18 to 30 who had mild COVID-19 (a few samples of this study predate the infection). Cell type and time point are not known. Input material: PBMCs or a T cell subset sorted from them (not recorded which). CDR3 sequence: CASSLQDGVDTQYF. The CDR3, as DNA: TGTGCCAGCAGCTTACAGGATGGGGTAGATACGCAGTATTTT.